Below are 15 T cell receptor beta chains sequenced from a single sample in a study of blood T cell repertoires in COVID-19. Clones were read by immunoSEQ multiplex PCR, and TCRdb kept only the in-frame ones, dropping some. The top ten clones hold roughly 3.6% of a sample with about 260,000 clones, 85% to 90% of them seen once. The sample consisted of peripheral blood. All receptors come from a woman aged 35 to 49 with acute or convalescent COVID-19.

This chain uses TRBV6-2 or TRBV6-3 with TRBJ2-3; TRBD2 matches 7 bases. Trimming removed 6 bases from V and 2 bases from J; junction bases left unmatched: 8. Germline values: CDR1 MNHEY, CDR2 SVGEGT. The CDR3 consists of 15 residues. The CDR3 DNA follows: TGTGCCAGCAGCCCGGGACTATCAATCACAGATACGCAGTATTTT. Protein: CASSPGLSITDTQYF.

This chain uses TRBV10-3 with TRBJ1-2; 8 bases agree with TRBD1. Germline values: CDR1 ENHRY, CDR2 SYGVKD. This CDR3 spans 16 amino acids. The junction had 12 bases not matched to a gene; V was cut back by 7 bases and J by 2 bases. Here the CDR3 DNA reads TGTGCCATCATGCCGGGCAGGGGGCTGGGGAACTATGGCTACACCTTC. Translating gives CAIMPGRGLGNYGYTF.

This clone has a handful of counts. V is TRBV19 and J is TRBJ1-1, with a weak D call TRBD1 (6 bases). The CDR3 has 15 amino acids. The V end lost 7 bases, the J end lost 1 base, and 16 bases lay between the germline ends. Germline values: CDR1 LNHDA, CDR2 SQIVND (reference sequence). The CDR3 loop is CASTPQGVPNTEAFF. CDR3 nucleotide sequence: TGTGCCAGTACCCCACAGGGAGTTCCGAACACTGAAGCTTTCTTT.

For the CDR3, the DNA is TGTGCCAGCAGCCACCGCGGGGGGGGAGGCTATGGCTACACCTTC. As protein: CASSHRGGGGYGYTF. V and J are TRBV3-1 (or the pseudogene TRBV3-2) and TRBJ1-2; possible D gene TRBD1, 5 bases. The V end was cut by 3 bases, the J end by 4 bases, with 15 bases between. The germline V gene has CDR1 LGHDT and CDR2 YNNKEL (reference sequence). The CDR3 spans 15 residues.

J is TRBJ2-1 and V is TRBV5-1; no clear D. CDR3 size: 11 residues. V lost 4 bases to trimming and J lost 6 bases, with 5 bases between them. Looked up from germline, CDR1 is SGHRS and CDR2 is YFSETQ. The CDR3 bases are TGCGCCAGCAGCGGCGGCAATGAGCAGTTCTTC. Its protein is CASSGGNEQFF.

This clone came up a few times. V is TRBV18 and J is TRBJ1-2; D is possibly TRBD1 (6 bases). This CDR3 region has 13 residues. V dropped 4 bases and J dropped 5 bases, with 11 bases sitting between them. Germline CDR1 and CDR2: KGHSH and LQKENI. CDR3 DNA sequence: TGTGCCAGCTCACTTACGGACAGTTATGGCTACACCTTC. Encoded protein: CASSLTDSYGYTF.

The chain has TRBV6-5 and TRBJ1-2; 7 nucleotides agree with TRBD1. The germline V gene encodes CDR1 MNHEY and CDR2 SVGAGI. J gave up 4 bases and V 10 bases, and 6 bases lay outside the gene matches. The CDR3 sequence is 12 residues long. CDR3 sequence: CATLTGAYGYTF. The DNA for the CDR3 is TGTGCCACGTTAACAGGGGCCTATGGCTACACCTTC.

The chain joins TRBV25-1 to TRBJ1-1; tentative D call: TRBD1 (6 bases). V lost 8 bases and J 1 base, leaving 14 bases between the germline ends. The length of the CDR3 is 14 residues. CDR1 and CDR2 from the germline V gene are MGHDK and SYGVNS. CDR3 sequence (DNA): TGTGCCAGCCGAAATACAGGGCCGAACACTGAAGCTTTCTTT. This sequence encodes CASRNTGPNTEAFF.

This clone turned up a few times. J is TRBJ1-6 and V is TRBV10-3; D might be TRBD1 (5 bases). Looked up from germline, CDR1 is ENHRY and CDR2 is SYGVKD. The CDR3 is 14 amino acids. The CDR3 reads CAATGDSKNSPLHF. The CDR3 nucleotides read TGTGCAGCAACGGGTGACAGCAAAAATTCACCCCTCCACTTT.

The chain has TRBV21-1 and TRBJ1-1. TRBV21-1 is designated a pseudogene. The length of the CDR3 is 17 residues. CDR3 coding DNA: TGTGCCAGCAGCCGGGGGGCGTGCGAGTTCCAGAACACTGAAGCTTTCTTT. Translation gives CASSRGACEFQNTEAFF.

The V and J genes are TRBV6-2 or TRBV6-3 and TRBJ1-2, with a weak D call TRBD1 (6 bases). The CDR3 is made up of 13 amino acids. The germline CDR1 and CDR2 sequences are MNHEY and SVGEGT. V shed 2 bases and J shed 8 bases, with 12 bases lying between them. The CDR3 is CASSYTQGQGYTF. The CDR3 DNA reads as TGTGCCAGCAGTTACACCCAAGGACAGGGCTACACCTTC.

The CDR3 loop reads CASSKDRAITPQHF. The CDR3 coding sequence is TGTGCCAGCAGTAAGGACAGGGCAATAACGCCCCAGCATTTT. V and J are TRBV2 and TRBJ1-5; 8 nucleotides align to TRBD1. The V and J ends lost 5 bases and 9 bases, in that order; junction bases with no gene match: 9. Germline assignment: CDR1 SNHLY and CDR2 FYNNEI. This CDR3 region has 14 residues.

The chain combines TRBV27 with TRBJ2-3, with a weak D call TRBD2 (6 bases). The CDR3 spans 15 residues. The V end lost 5 bases, the J end lost 4 bases, and 16 bases lay between the germline ends. Germline assignment: CDR1 MNHEY and CDR2 SMNVEV (reference sequence). The CDR3 spells CASSKEGLWADTQYF. DNA for the CDR3: TGTGCCAGCAGTAAGGAGGGCCTTTGGGCAGATACGCAGTATTTT.

This clone was detected only a few times. This rearrangement joins TRBV6-2 or TRBV6-3 to TRBJ2-5, with D tentatively TRBD2 (5 bases). The CDR3 consists of 15 residues. Germline V gene sequence: CDR1 MNHEY, CDR2 SVGEGT. V was trimmed by 2 bases and J by 1 base, leaving 11 bases between them. CDR3 nucleotide sequence: TGTGCCAGCAGTTACGCCGGAGCGGTCCAAGAGACCCAGTACTTC. Residues: CASSYAGAVQETQYF.

The J gene is TRBJ1-2, the V gene TRBV19, with D uncertain. CDR1 LNHDA and CDR2 SQIVND come from the germline V gene (reference sequence). The CDR3 has 14 amino acids. V dropped 7 bases and J dropped 4 bases, with 16 bases sitting between them. The CDR3 nucleotides are TGTGCCAGTACCCCCGCAGGATACCTCTATGGCTACACCTTC. Translation: CASTPAGYLYGYTF. Full variable domain (rest looked up from reference TRBV19 and TRBJ1-2): DGGITQSPKYLFRKEGQNVTLSCEQNLNHDAMYWYRQDPGQGLRLIYYSQIVNDFQKGDIAEGYSVSREKKESFPLTVTSAQKNPTAFYLCASTPAGYLYGYTFGSGTRLTVV.